These 28 T cell receptor beta chains were sequenced from one sample in a study of T-cell memory formation after mild COVID-19. TCRdb recomputed calls from the 5' RACE reads with MiXCR, one row per CDR3 protein. The profile covers about 470,000 distinct CDR3 sequences, with 15% to 20% appearing a single time and 9% to 15% taken by the ten largest. The sample taken for sequencing was PBMCs or a T cell subset sorted from them (not recorded which). The receptors here all came from an adult woman who had mild COVID-19 (a few samples of this study predate the infection). Cell type and time point are not known.

V is TRBV20-1 and J is TRBJ2-7; D unresolved. Germline CDR1 and CDR2: DFQATT and SNEGSKA (reference sequence). The CDR3 is 13 amino acids. V gave up 5 bases and J gave up 3 bases, with 14 bases separating them. CDR3 nucleotide sequence: TGCAGTGCTCGCAGATACTCCGACTACGAGCAGTACTTC. It is translated as CSARRYSDYEQYF.

This clonotype turned up a few times. This chain uses TRBV27 with TRBJ2-7; D possibly matches TRBD1 or TRBD2 (5 bases each). Germline V gene data show CDR1 as MNHEY and CDR2 as SMNVEV (reference sequence). The V end was cut by 8 bases, the J end by 10 bases, with 15 bases between. This CDR3 comprises 11 residues. CDR3 sequence: CASGIWDRQYF. CDR3 in DNA: TGTGCCAGCGGCATCTGGGACCGCCAGTACTTC.

This clonotype was seen only a few times. The chain combines TRBV4-1 with TRBJ2-1; 10 bases are a match to TRBD1. Germline trimming cut 2 bases from V and 8 bases from J; bases unmatched to any gene: 3. CDR3 length: 14 residues. Germline V gene sequence: CDR1 MGHRA, CDR2 YSYEKL. The CDR3 region is CASSQPGTGDEQFF. CDR3 nucleotides: TGCGCCAGCAGCCAACCCGGGACAGGGGATGAGCAGTTCTTC.

The V and J genes are TRBV25-1 and TRBJ1-1; D is undetermined. The ends were cut back, 7 bases at V and 6 bases at J, with 9 bases in the middle. The CDR3 covers 11 residues. The germline gives CDR1 MGHDK, CDR2 SYGVNS. The CDR3 DNA reads TGTGCCAGCACCGAGGGATCTGAAGCTTTCTTT. Amino acid sequence: CASTEGSEAFF. Filled out from reference TRBV25-1 and TRBJ1-1, the complete variable domain reads EADIYQTPRYLVIGTGKKITLECSQTMGHDKMYWYQQDPGMELHLIHYSYGVNSTEKGDLSSESTVSRIRTEHFPLTLESARPSHTSQYLCASTEGSEAFFGQGTRLTVV.

This clonotype was counted between two and nine times. The chain couples TRBV7-2 to TRBJ1-6; 8 bases are shared with TRBD1. The CDR3 consists of 13 residues. Germline CDR1 SGHTA, CDR2 FQGNSA. V shed 2 bases and J 16 bases; nucleotides not matched to a gene: 7. As DNA, the CDR3 is TGTGCCAGCAGCTTAACAGGGGGTCGATCGCTCCACTTT. Translated: CASSLTGGRSLHF.

There are many counts of this clonotype. The rearrangement joins TRBV20-1 to TRBJ1-6; D possibly corresponds to TRBD1 (5 bases). The CDR3 consists of 13 residues. Germline lookup yields CDR1 DFQATT and CDR2 SNEGSKA (reference sequence). Trimming pared 3 bases from V and 10 bases from J, leaving 13 bases between. CDR3 sequence: CSASRGDRSPLHF. The CDR3 DNA reads TGCAGTGCTAGTCGGGGGGATAGATCACCCCTCCACTTT.

This clonotype was picked up a small number of times. V is TRBV7-9 and J is TRBJ2-1, with D hard to call. With 5 bases removed from V and 9 bases from J, the gap between germline ends came to 20 bases. CDR3 length: 15 residues. CDR1 and CDR2 (germline): SEHNR, FQNEAQ (reference sequence). The CDR3 protein is CASSPVDVVGSEQFF. The CDR3, as DNA: TGTGCCAGCAGCCCCGTCGATGTGGTGGGGTCTGAGCAGTTCTTC.

This sequence joins TRBV29-1 and TRBJ2-6, with TRBD2 matching over 7 bases. Germline V lookup: CDR1 SQVTM, CDR2 ANQGSEA. V was clipped by 7 bases and J by 4 bases; unmatched bases: 4. The CDR3 loop spans 13 amino acids. Here the CDR3 DNA reads TGCAGCGGCACGACTAGCGGGGCCAACGTCCTGACTTTC. This encodes CSGTTSGANVLTF.

This clonotype has more than one count but fewer than ten. The chain employs TRBV15 and TRBJ2-5; TRBD2 matches 11 bases. Germline loops: CDR1 LNHNV, CDR2 YYDKDF (reference sequence). Trimming took 5 bases from V and 5 from J; bases not matched to a gene: 7. The CDR3 is 15 amino acids. The CDR3 DNA follows: TGTGCCACCAGCGATACTAGCGGGAGTGGTGAGACCCAGTACTTC. Residues: CATSDTSGSGETQYF.

The chain recombines TRBV29-1 with TRBJ2-1; D is perhaps TRBD1 or TRBD2 (7 bases each). This CDR3 has 13 amino acids. Per germline, CDR1 SQVTM and CDR2 ANQGSEA. Deletions cut 8 bases from V and 9 bases from J, with 20 bases between. CDR3 nucleotide sequence: TGCAGCTCCCTAGCGGCCTACAGGGGTGAGCAGTTCTTC. It yields the protein CSSLAAYRGEQFF.

This chain connects TRBV19 to TRBJ2-1; 7 bases match TRBD2. Losses at the gene ends were 4 bases for V and 6 bases for J; bases not matched to a gene: 9. The V gene's germline CDR1 is LNHDA and CDR2 SQIVND (reference sequence). The CDR3 contains 15 residues. The CDR3: CASSTVWAGANEQFF. Written as DNA, the CDR3 is TGTGCCAGTAGTACCGTGTGGGCGGGAGCCAATGAGCAGTTCTTC.

The chain joins TRBV5-1 to TRBJ2-2, with D maybe TRBD2 (7 bases). Trimming cost V 4 bases and J 0 bases, with 13 bases left between them. CDR1 is SGHRS and CDR2 is YFSETQ in the germline V gene. The CDR3 extends over 16 amino acids. CDR3 bases: TGCGCCAGCAGCCAACGGGGGGCCCCGAACACCGGGGAGCTGTTTTTT. The encoded protein is CASSQRGAPNTGELFF. The full variable domain, its missing parts supplied by reference TRBV5-1 and TRBJ2-2, is KAGVTQTPRYLIKTRGQQVTLSCSPISGHRSVSWYQQTPGQGLQFLFEYFSETQRNKGNFPGRFSGRQFSNSRSEMNVSTLELGDSALYLCASSQRGAPNTGELFFGEGSRLTVL.

This clonotype turned up a few times. The V and J genes are TRBV5-1 and TRBJ2-1, with TRBD1 as a possible D gene (6 bases). V was shortened by 0 bases and J by 3 bases, with 16 bases between the two germline ends. The CDR3 sequence is 17 residues long. Germline CDR1 reads SGHRS; CDR2 reads YFSETQ. In nucleotides, the CDR3 is TGCGCCAGCAGCTTGGTGACAGGCTCGGCGGGCTACAATGAGCAGTTCTTC. Translation: CASSLVTGSAGYNEQFF.

This clonotype appeared many times. CDR3 sequence reads: CASSLSEIGAQYF. For the CDR3, the DNA is TGTGCCAGCAGTTTAAGTGAAATAGGGGCCCAGTACTTC. The J gene is TRBJ2-5, the V gene TRBV12-3 or TRBV12-4; weak D call: TRBD1 (5 bases). This CDR3 has 13 residues. Trimming left V 2 bases short and J 9 bases short, with 13 bases between.

The rearrangement uses TRBV7-9 and TRBJ2-2; 12 bases map to TRBD2. Germline CDR1 reads SEHNR; CDR2 reads FQNEAQ (reference sequence). The CDR3 totals 17 residues. V lost 5 bases to trimming and J lost 1 base; unmatched junction nucleotides: 5. The CDR3 sequence: CASSLRLAGVNTGELFF. CDR3 coding DNA: TGTGCCAGCAGCCTGCGACTAGCGGGAGTGAACACCGGGGAGCTGTTTTTT.

V is TRBV6-5 and J is TRBJ1-1; D might be TRBD1 (6 bases). The CDR3 spans 13 residues. Germline CDR1 reads MNHEY; CDR2 reads SVGAGI. Between the trimmed V and J ends, which lost 5 bases and 6 bases, there was a span of 13 bases. The CDR3 sequence: CASSQTGGAEAFF. The CDR3 coding sequence is TGTGCCAGCAGTCAGACCGGGGGCGCTGAAGCTTTCTTT.

The rearrangement links TRBV9 to TRBJ2-1, with 7 bases lining up with TRBD1. With V trimmed by 2 bases and J by 2 bases, 7 bases remained unmatched. The germline CDR1 and CDR2 sequences are SGDLS and YYNGEE. The CDR3 consists of 16 residues. The CDR3: CASSVGQSSTYNEQFF. The CDR3 DNA follows: TGTGCCAGCAGCGTGGGACAGAGCTCTACCTACAATGAGCAGTTCTTC.

This clonotype was counted between two and nine times. The chain has TRBV20-1 and TRBJ1-4, with D possibly being TRBD1 (6 bases). The CDR3 sequence is 14 residues long. In germline, CDR1 is DFQATT, CDR2 SNEGSKA (reference sequence). Trimming removed 0 bases from V and 8 bases from J, with 13 bases in between. CDR3 region: CSARDGQRGEKLFF. The DNA of the CDR3 is TGCAGTGCTAGAGACGGACAGCGAGGGGAAAAACTGTTTTTT.

This chain uses TRBV20-1 with TRBJ2-1, with 8 bases identical to TRBD2. Germline values: CDR1 DFQATT, CDR2 SNEGSKA (reference sequence). This CDR3 region has 12 residues. The junction had 2 bases not matched to a gene; V was cut back by 1 base and J by 9 bases. CDR3 amino acids: CSARAAGGEQFF. CDR3 nucleotides: TGCAGTGCTAGAGCCGCGGGGGGTGAGCAGTTCTTC.

This clonotype occurred many times. The rearrangement joins TRBV6-5 to TRBJ1-1; 8 nucleotides align to TRBD1. The germline gives CDR1 MNHEY, CDR2 SVGAGI. V shed 6 bases and J 6 bases; nucleotides not matched to a gene: 6. CDR3 size: 13 residues. The DNA of the CDR3 is TGTGCCAGCAGAAACAGGGGGGGGTCTGAAGCTTTCTTT. The encoded protein is CASRNRGGSEAFF.

A note on this clonotype: Germline is not matched at one junction end, which may reflect a read error. This rearrangement joins TRBV18 to TRBJ2-7; 8 nucleotides match TRBD1. The germline gives CDR1 KGHSH, CDR2 LQKENI. The CDR3 runs to 17 residues. This CDR3 reads CASSPRLTGGPSYEEYF. CDR3 bases: TGTGCCAGCTCACCCCGCTTAACAGGGGGACCCTCCTACGAGGAGTACTTC.

The CDR3 nucleotides are TGTGCCAGCAGCCCCGGGACAGGGCTGCGCGAGCAGTACTTC. Protein: CASSPGTGLREQYF. This chain links TRBV5-6 with TRBJ2-7, with 9 bases lining up with TRBD1. This CDR3 region has 14 residues. Germline V lookup: CDR1 SGHDT, CDR2 YYEEEE. The trim removed 4 bases at V and 6 bases at J, leaving 8 bases unmatched.

V is TRBV4-3 and J is TRBJ2-1; D is possibly TRBD2 (6 bases). The V end was cut by 6 bases, the J end by 6 bases, with 18 bases between. This CDR3 has 15 residues. Germline V gene lookup returns CDR1 LGHNA and CDR2 YSLEER. CDR3 DNA: TGCGCCAGCAGACGGCTAGGCGGGACTCGCAATGAGCAGTTCTTC. Its translation is CASRRLGGTRNEQFF.

This clonotype was found a few times. The chain couples TRBV7-9 to TRBJ1-1; 7 bases are shared with TRBD1. The ends lost 3 bases at V and 3 bases at J; junction bases unmatched: 10. The germline V gene has CDR1 SEHNR and CDR2 FQNEAQ (reference sequence). This CDR3 has 16 amino acids. The chain's CDR3 is CASSFEPGTAHTEAFF. Written as DNA, the CDR3 is TGTGCCAGCAGCTTCGAGCCTGGGACAGCCCACACTGAAGCTTTCTTT.

This clonotype was recorded at least ten times. The chain is built from TRBV18 and TRBJ2-7; 10 positions agree with TRBD2. From germline, CDR1 is KGHSH and CDR2 LQKENI. V shed 8 bases, J shed 5 bases, and the junction held 12 bases outside the gene matches. The CDR3 runs to 15 residues. In DNA form, the CDR3 reads TGTGCCAGCACGGAGAAAGCGGGAGGGCCTCACGAGCAGTACTTC. It translates to CASTEKAGGPHEQYF.

The chain has TRBV11-2 and TRBJ2-1; 9 bases fit TRBD2. V lost 6 bases, J lost 4 bases, and 7 bases stayed unmatched. CDR1 is SGHAT, CDR2 FQNNGV, per germline. This CDR3 region has 15 residues. The CDR3 DNA is TGTGCCAGCAGGACTAGCGGAGCCGAGTACAATGAGCAGTTCTTC. Residues: CASRTSGAEYNEQFF. Based on the CDR3 plus reference TRBV11-2 and TRBJ2-1, the full variable domain is EAGVAQSPRYKIIEKRQSVAFWCNPISGHATLYWYQQILGQGPKLLIQFQNNGVVDDSQLPKDRFSAERLKGVDSTLKIQPAKLEDSAVYLCASRTSGAEYNEQFFGPGTRLTVL.

The rearrangement joins TRBV13 to TRBJ1-1; 7 nucleotides line up with TRBD1. CDR3 length: 17 residues. V dropped 0 bases and J dropped 7; count of bases not matched to a gene: 14. The germline V gene encodes CDR1 PRHDT and CDR2 FYEKMQ (reference sequence). The CDR3 nucleotides read TGTGCCAGCAGCTTAGGACAGGGGCTCTCGGCTTCCCTTGAAGCTTTCTTT. It encodes CASSLGQGLSASLEAFF.

This clonotype was detected a few times. The J gene is TRBJ2-1, the V gene TRBV5-1, with 7 bases fitting TRBD1. Germline CDR1 SGHRS, CDR2 YFSETQ. The V segment lost 3 bases and the J segment 8 bases; nucleotides outside the gene matches: 14. This CDR3 spans 16 amino acids. The CDR3 coding sequence is TGCGCCAGCAGCTGGTCGGGGACAGCCTTCGGTTATGAGCAGTTCTTC. Translating it yields CASSWSGTAFGYEQFF.